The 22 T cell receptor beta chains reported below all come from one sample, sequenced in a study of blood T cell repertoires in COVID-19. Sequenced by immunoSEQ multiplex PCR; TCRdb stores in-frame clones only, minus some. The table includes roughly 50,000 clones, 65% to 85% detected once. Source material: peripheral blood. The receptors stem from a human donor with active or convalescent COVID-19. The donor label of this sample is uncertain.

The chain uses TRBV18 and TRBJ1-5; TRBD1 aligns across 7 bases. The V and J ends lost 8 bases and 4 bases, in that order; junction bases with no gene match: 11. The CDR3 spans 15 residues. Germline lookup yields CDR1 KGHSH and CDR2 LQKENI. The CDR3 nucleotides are TGTGCCAGCACCGCTACCGGGACAGAAAATCAGCCCCAGCATTTT. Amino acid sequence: CASTATGTENQPQHF.

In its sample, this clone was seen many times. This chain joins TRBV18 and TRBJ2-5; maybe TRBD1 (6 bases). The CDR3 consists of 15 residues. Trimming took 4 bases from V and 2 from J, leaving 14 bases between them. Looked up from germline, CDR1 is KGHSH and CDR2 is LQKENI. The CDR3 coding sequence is TGTGCCAGCTCACGGAACAGGGTTAATCAAGAGACCCAGTACTTC. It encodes CASSRNRVNQETQYF.

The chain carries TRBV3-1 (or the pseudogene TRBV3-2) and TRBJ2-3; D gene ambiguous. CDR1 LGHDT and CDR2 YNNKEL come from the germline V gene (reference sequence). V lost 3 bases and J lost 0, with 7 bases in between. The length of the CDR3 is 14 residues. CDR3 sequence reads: CASSHGLSTDTQYF. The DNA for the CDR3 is TGTGCCAGCAGCCATGGCCTTAGCACAGATACGCAGTATTTT.

CDR3 nucleotides: TGTGCCAGCAGCTTAGTAGCGGACCTAGCGAGGGGCAAAAACATTCAGTACTTC. It codes for CASSLVADLARGKNIQYF. The rearrangement uses TRBV7-2 and TRBJ2-4; D is perhaps TRBD2 (6 bases). The CDR3 is 18 amino acids. Trimming stripped 1 base from V and 3 bases from J, with 19 bases between. Germline V lookup: CDR1 SGHTA, CDR2 FQGNSA.

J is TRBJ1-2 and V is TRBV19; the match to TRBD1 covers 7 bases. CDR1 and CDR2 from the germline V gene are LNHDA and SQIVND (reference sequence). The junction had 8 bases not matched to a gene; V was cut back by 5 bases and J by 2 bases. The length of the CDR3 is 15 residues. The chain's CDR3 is CASSLGGQRNYGYTF. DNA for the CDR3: TGTGCCAGTAGTCTAGGGGGACAGAGGAACTATGGCTACACCTTC.

The CDR3 spells CASSTASGSGEQYF. The CDR3 region has the DNA TGTGCCAGCAGTACCGCTAGCGGGAGTGGCGAGCAGTACTTC. The J gene is TRBJ2-7, the V gene TRBV5-6, with 10 bases fitting TRBD2. The junction had 8 bases not matched to a gene; V was cut back by 5 bases and J by 6 bases. Germline CDR1 reads SGHDT; CDR2 reads YYEEEE. CDR3 length equals 14 residues.

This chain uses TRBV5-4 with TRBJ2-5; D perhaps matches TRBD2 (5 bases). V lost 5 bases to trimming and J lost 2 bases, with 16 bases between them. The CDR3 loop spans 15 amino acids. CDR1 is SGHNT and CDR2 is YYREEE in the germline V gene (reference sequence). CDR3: CASSPGSRTQETQYF. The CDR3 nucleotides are TGTGCCAGCAGTCCGGGAAGCCGGACTCAAGAGACCCAGTACTTC.

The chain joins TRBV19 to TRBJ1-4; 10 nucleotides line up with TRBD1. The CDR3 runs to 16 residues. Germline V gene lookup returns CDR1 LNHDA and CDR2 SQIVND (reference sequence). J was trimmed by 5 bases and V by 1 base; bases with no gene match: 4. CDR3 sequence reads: CASSIVRTGGNEKLFF. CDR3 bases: TGTGCCAGTAGTATAGTCCGGACAGGGGGAAATGAAAAACTGTTTTTT.

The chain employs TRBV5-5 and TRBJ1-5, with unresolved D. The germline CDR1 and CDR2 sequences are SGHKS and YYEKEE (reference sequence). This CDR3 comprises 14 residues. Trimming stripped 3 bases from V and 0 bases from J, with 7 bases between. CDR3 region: CASSSQNSNQPQHF. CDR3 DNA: TGTGCCAGCAGCTCACAAAATAGCAATCAGCCCCAGCATTTT.

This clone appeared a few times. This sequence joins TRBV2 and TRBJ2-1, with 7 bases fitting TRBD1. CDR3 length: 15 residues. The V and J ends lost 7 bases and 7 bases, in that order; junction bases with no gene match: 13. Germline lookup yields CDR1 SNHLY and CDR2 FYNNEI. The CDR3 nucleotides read TGTGCCAGCAAGACTACAGGGGTCCTACCTAATGAGCAGTTCTTC. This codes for CASKTTGVLPNEQFF.

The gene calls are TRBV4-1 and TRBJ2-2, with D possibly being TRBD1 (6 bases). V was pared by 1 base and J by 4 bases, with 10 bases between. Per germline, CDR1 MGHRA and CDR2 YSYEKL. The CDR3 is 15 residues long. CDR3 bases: TGCGCCAGCAGCCAAGCAGAACAGGGCACCGGGGAGCTGTTTTTT. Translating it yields CASSQAEQGTGELFF.

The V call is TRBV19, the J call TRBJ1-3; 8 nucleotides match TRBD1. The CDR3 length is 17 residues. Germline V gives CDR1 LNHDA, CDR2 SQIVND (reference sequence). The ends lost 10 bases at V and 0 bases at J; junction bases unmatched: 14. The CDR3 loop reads CATKGFWTGSSGNTIYF. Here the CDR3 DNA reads TGTGCCACCAAAGGGTTCTGGACAGGGAGCTCTGGAAACACCATATATTTT.

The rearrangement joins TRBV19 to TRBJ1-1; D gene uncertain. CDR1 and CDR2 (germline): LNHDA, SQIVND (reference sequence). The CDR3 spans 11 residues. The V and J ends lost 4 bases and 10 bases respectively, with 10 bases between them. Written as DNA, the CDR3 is TGTGCCAGTAGTACAGCGGTCCGAGCTTTCTTT. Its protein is CASSTAVRAFF. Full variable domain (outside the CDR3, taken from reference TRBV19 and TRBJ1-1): DGGITQSPKYLFRKEGQNVTLSCEQNLNHDAMYWYRQDPGQGLRLIYYSQIVNDFQKGDIAEGYSVSREKKESFPLTVTSAQKNPTAFYLCASSTAVRAFFGQGTRLTVV.

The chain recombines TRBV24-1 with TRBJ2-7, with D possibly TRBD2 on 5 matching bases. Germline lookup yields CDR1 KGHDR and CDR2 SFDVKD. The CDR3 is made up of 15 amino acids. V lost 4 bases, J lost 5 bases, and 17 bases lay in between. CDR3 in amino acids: CATSDTDGLRDEQYF. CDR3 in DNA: TGTGCCACCAGTGACACAGACGGTTTGAGGGACGAGCAGTACTTC.

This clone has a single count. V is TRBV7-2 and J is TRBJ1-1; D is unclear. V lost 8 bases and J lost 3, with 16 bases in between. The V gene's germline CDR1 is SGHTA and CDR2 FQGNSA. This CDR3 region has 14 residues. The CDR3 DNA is TGTGCCAGCGGAAAAGATCCCGGGGACACTGAAGCTTTCTTT. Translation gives CASGKDPGDTEAFF.

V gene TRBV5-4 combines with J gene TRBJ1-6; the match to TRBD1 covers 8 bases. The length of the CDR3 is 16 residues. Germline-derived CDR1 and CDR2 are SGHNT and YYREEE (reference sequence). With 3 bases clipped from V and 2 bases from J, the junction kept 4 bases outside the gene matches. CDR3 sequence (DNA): TGTGCCAGCAGCTCGAACAGGGGGGCCTATAATTCACCCCTCCACTTT. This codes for CASSSNRGAYNSPLHF.

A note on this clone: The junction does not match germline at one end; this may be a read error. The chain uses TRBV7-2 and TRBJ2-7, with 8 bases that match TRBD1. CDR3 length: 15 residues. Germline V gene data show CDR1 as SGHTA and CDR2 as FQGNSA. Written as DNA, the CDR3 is TGTGCCAGCAGCCTAGCCGGGACAGGCCTCTACGAGCAGTACTTC. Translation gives CASSLAGTGLYEQYF.

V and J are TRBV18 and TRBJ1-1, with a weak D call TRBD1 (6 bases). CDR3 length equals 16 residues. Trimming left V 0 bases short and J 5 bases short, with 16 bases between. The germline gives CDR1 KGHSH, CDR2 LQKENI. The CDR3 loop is CASSPPDSVLGTEAFF. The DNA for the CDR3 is TGTGCCAGCTCACCACCGGACAGCGTCCTTGGGACTGAAGCTTTCTTT.

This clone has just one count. This chain's CDR3 is CASRQGTSGGHEQFF. DNA for the CDR3: TGCGCCAGCAGGCAGGGGACTAGCGGGGGGCATGAGCAGTTCTTC. V is TRBV5-1 and J is TRBJ2-1, with 15 bases identical to TRBD2. CDR3 length equals 15 residues. Germline V gives CDR1 SGHRS, CDR2 YFSETQ. Losses at the gene ends were 5 bases for V and 8 bases for J; bases not matched to a gene: 5.

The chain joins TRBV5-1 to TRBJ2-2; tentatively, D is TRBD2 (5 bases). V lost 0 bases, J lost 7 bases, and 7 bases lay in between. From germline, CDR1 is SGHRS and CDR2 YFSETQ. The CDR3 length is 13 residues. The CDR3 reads CASSLGAGGELFF. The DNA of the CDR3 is TGCGCCAGCAGCTTGGGCGCGGGCGGGGAGCTGTTTTTT.

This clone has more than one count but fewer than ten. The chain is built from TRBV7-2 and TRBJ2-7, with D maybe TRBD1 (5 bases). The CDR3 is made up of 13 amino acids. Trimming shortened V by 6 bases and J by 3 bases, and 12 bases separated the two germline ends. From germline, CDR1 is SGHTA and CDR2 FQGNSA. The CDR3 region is CASSSRRGYEQYF. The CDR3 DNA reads TGTGCCAGCAGTTCGCGAAGGGGCTACGAGCAGTACTTC.

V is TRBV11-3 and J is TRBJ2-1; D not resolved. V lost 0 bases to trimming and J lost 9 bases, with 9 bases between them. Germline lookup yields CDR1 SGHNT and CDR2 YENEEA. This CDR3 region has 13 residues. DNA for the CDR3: TGTGCCAGCAGCTTAGATACGAGAGGTGAGCAGTTCTTC. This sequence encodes CASSLDTRGEQFF.